This TCR beta chain was sequenced for a study of blood T cell repertoires in COVID-19 (TCRdb year 2020). Describing the broader study: Samples from collaborators originated in the United States, Italy and Spain and spanned both the acute and convalescent phases of COVID-19. Sample metadata almost always included a de-identified subject ID, COVID-19 status, age in years and sex. The repertoires were made available in a free public database intended to serve as a resource for research on the immune response to SARS-CoV-2. The samples were drawn from two sources: the first 160 participants of the ongoing ImmuneRACE study, and 950 to 1,500 subjects contributed by 6 global collaborators. The material from the prospective study consisted of cDNA or gDNA derived from T cells, B-cell-depleted T cells, or PBMCs. Deeply sampled blood TCRbeta repertoires from subjects exposed to, actively infected with, or recovered from COVID-19 were included in the dataset. Where available, HLA class I and class II types were obtained from metadata supplied by the sample provider rather than from assay-based typing.

Concerning this clone itself: There is no known antigen for this receptor. No much larger clone is present one base from it, and per-base qualities are unavailable.

TCRbeta CDR3 regions were amplified from genomic DNA using the immunoSEQ Assay, a bias-controlled multiplex PCR. The authors' analysis ran thus. Nucleated cell counts per sample were estimated from amplification of reference gene primers within the assay. To quantify the absolute abundance of each unique TCRbeta CDR3 rearrangement, sequence reads were collapsed and filtered. For each sample, productive Simpson clonality was calculated by taking the square root of Simpson's diversity index across productive rearrangements. TCRdb took this table from immuneACCESS and kept in-frame rearrangements with V and J called. Such tables lack part of the clones; where checked against another copy, unresolved V genes explain under half of the gap, and the rest is unexplained. D and trimming come from the DNA, and the V and J calls and clone size come from that table. The sample table records about 280,000 clones; roughly 85% of these occur just once. The ten largest clones represent approximately 11% of the sample.

Points the paper makes about the study in general: The amount of clinical and demographic metadata varied by source and participant and was provided uncurated.

The CDR3 covers 14 residues, taking in both the cysteine and the phenylalanine. This entry keeps only the CDR3 DNA: 42 bases, framed from base 1. CDR1 SNHLY and CDR2 FYNNEI are derived from the germline V gene. The junction shows trimming of 10 bases on V and 5 bases on J, and the gene matches do not reach 11 bases of it. Each collaborating institution followed its own protocols to collect whole blood in K2EDTA tubes. For TCRbeta analysis, collaborator samples were shipped as frozen whole blood, as isolated PBMCs, or as DNA extracted from either sample type. This clonotype was obtained from a woman in her 70s with acute or convalescent COVID-19. The specimen sequenced was peripheral blood. The chain is made from TRBV2 and TRBJ1-5; 7 bases in between match TRBD1. The encoded CDR3 is CATDPGQSYQPQHF. The DNA reads as follows: TGTGCCACCGACCCGGGACAGAGTTATCAGCCCCAGCATTTT.